These T cell receptor beta chains were read from a single sample in a study of T cells in localized non-small cell lung cancer. Libraries were prepared by immunoSEQ multiplex PCR; TCRdb keeps only in-frame clonotypes and omits some of them. This table has over 65,000 clones, around 85% appearing once. The sample in question was peripheral blood, obtained before any cancer treatment. These TCRs come from an older female donor with stage I lung adenocarcinoma. Each CDR3 is given with its conserved first and last residue. Fields, in order: CDR3 protein, CDR3 DNA, J gene, D gene, V gene, clone size. The D gene is left open where the match is weak. Where a row states a size, it is once, few, many or the class of an expanded clone; other rows omit it.

cdr3_aa: CASSQDGTQGTQYF
cdr3_nt: TGCGCCAGCAGCCAAGACGGTACCCAAGGGACGCAGTATTTT
j_call: TRBJ2-3
d_call: -
v_call: TRBV4-3
clone_size: -

cdr3_aa: CASSFKRAGGNTGELFF
cdr3_nt: TGCGCCAGCAGCTTTAAACGAGCTGGGGGGAACACCGGGGAGCTGTTTTTT
j_call: TRBJ2-2
d_call: -
v_call: TRBV5-1
clone_size: -

cdr3_aa: CASSFKLAYEQYF
cdr3_nt: TGCGCCAGCAGCTTTAAGCTAGCCTACGAGCAGTACTTC
j_call: TRBJ2-7
d_call: -
v_call: TRBV5-1
clone_size: few

cdr3_aa: CASSRDGLSYEQYF
cdr3_nt: TGTGCCAGCAGCCGGGACGGCCTCTCCTACGAGCAGTACTTC
j_call: TRBJ2-7
d_call: -
v_call: TRBV5-4
clone_size: -

cdr3_aa: CASSIIEAGANTDTQYF
cdr3_nt: TGTGCCAGTAGTATAATCGAGGCGGGAGCGAACACAGATACGCAGTATTTT
j_call: TRBJ2-3
d_call: TRBD2
v_call: TRBV19
clone_size: -

cdr3_aa: CSVVGVMNTEAFF
cdr3_nt: TGCAGCGTTGTCGGCGTCATGAACACTGAAGCTTTCTTT
j_call: TRBJ1-1
d_call: -
v_call: TRBV29-1
clone_size: few

cdr3_aa: CASRGLRSITGELFF
cdr3_nt: TGTGCCAGTAGAGGACTAAGGAGTATCACCGGGGAGCTGTTTTTT
j_call: TRBJ2-2
d_call: -
v_call: TRBV19
clone_size: -

cdr3_aa: CVRSPRLAGLYEQYF
cdr3_nt: TGTGTCAGAAGCCCCCGACTAGCGGGCCTTTACGAGCAGTACTTC
j_call: TRBJ2-7
d_call: -
v_call: TRBV7-5
clone_size: -

cdr3_aa: CASSLSGTRGETQYF
cdr3_nt: TGTGCCAGCAGCTTGAGTGGGACTAGGGGTGAGACCCAGTACTTC
j_call: TRBJ2-5
d_call: TRBD2
v_call: TRBV5-4
clone_size: -

cdr3_aa: CASSGDRYSYEQYF
cdr3_nt: TGTGCCAGCAGTGGGGACAGATACTCCTACGAGCAGTACTTC
j_call: TRBJ2-7
d_call: TRBD1
v_call: TRBV28
clone_size: -

cdr3_aa: CAISRQGGQTGSPLHF
cdr3_nt: TGTGCCATCAGTAGACAGGGAGGTCAGACCGGGTCACCCCTCCACTTT
j_call: TRBJ1-6
d_call: TRBD1
v_call: TRBV10-3
clone_size: -

cdr3_aa: CSFRAAMMNTEAFF
cdr3_nt: TGCAGCTTTCGAGCGGCGATGATGAACACTGAAGCTTTCTTT
j_call: TRBJ1-1
d_call: -
v_call: TRBV29-1
clone_size: -

cdr3_aa: CASSLAVAGNGNEQFF
cdr3_nt: TGTGCCAGCAGCTTGGCCGTGGCAGGGAATGGCAATGAGCAGTTCTTC
j_call: TRBJ2-1
d_call: -
v_call: TRBV5-5
clone_size: -

cdr3_aa: CASSRDRGHYEQYF
cdr3_nt: TGTGCCAGCAGCAGGGACAGGGGGCACTACGAGCAGTACTTC
j_call: TRBJ2-7
d_call: TRBD1
v_call: TRBV6-6
clone_size: once

cdr3_aa: CASSLGRAYEQYF
cdr3_nt: TGTGCCAGCAGCTTAGGCAGAGCCTACGAGCAGTACTTC
j_call: TRBJ2-7
d_call: -
v_call: TRBV7-6
clone_size: -

cdr3_aa: CASSMDRWVQPQHF
cdr3_nt: TGTGCCAGTAGTATGGACAGGTGGGTGCAGCCCCAGCATTTT
j_call: TRBJ1-5
d_call: TRBD1
v_call: TRBV19
clone_size: -

cdr3_aa: CASSRGLRTDTQYF
cdr3_nt: TGTGCCAGCTCACGGGGACTCCGCACAGATACGCAGTATTTT
j_call: TRBJ2-3
d_call: -
v_call: TRBV18
clone_size: -

cdr3_aa: CASSFAGYEQFF
cdr3_nt: TGTGCCAGCAGCTTCGCGGGATATGAGCAGTTCTTC
j_call: TRBJ2-1
d_call: -
v_call: TRBV7-2
clone_size: -

cdr3_aa: CASSYSGLGLTDTQYF
cdr3_nt: TGTGCCAGCAGTTACTCGGGACTAGGGCTCACAGATACGCAGTATTTT
j_call: TRBJ2-3
d_call: TRBD2
v_call: TRBV6-6
clone_size: once

cdr3_aa: CARSLWTVAGTEAFF
cdr3_nt: TGTGCCAGAAGCTTGTGGACCGTTGCTGGCACTGAAGCTTTCTTT
j_call: TRBJ1-1
d_call: -
v_call: TRBV5-3
clone_size: -

cdr3_aa: CASSRAAYGYTF
cdr3_nt: TGTGCCAGTAGTAGGGCAGCCTATGGCTACACCTTC
j_call: TRBJ1-2
d_call: -
v_call: TRBV19
clone_size: once

cdr3_aa: CASSGERGTGGYTF
cdr3_nt: TGTGCCAGCTCAGGGGAGAGGGGAACGGGGGGCTACACCTTC
j_call: TRBJ1-2
d_call: -
v_call: TRBV25-1
clone_size: -

cdr3_aa: CASSDLERGEYGYTF
cdr3_nt: TGTGCCAGCAGTGACTTAGAGCGGGGCGAATATGGCTACACCTTC
j_call: TRBJ1-2
d_call: -
v_call: TRBV6-4
clone_size: -

cdr3_aa: CASSSTSSYEQYF
cdr3_nt: TGTGCCAGCAGCTCGACTAGCAGCTACGAGCAGTACTTC
j_call: TRBJ2-7
d_call: TRBD2
v_call: TRBV5-4
clone_size: -

cdr3_aa: CASSLAPTVDTQYF
cdr3_nt: TGTGCCAGCAGCTTGGCCCCGACAGTAGATACGCAGTATTTT
j_call: TRBJ2-3
d_call: -
v_call: TRBV5-5
clone_size: -

cdr3_aa: CAISDGIGQLISYGYTF
cdr3_nt: TGTGCCATCAGTGACGGCATTGGTCAGCTTATTAGCTATGGCTACACCTTC
j_call: TRBJ1-2
d_call: -
v_call: TRBV10-3
clone_size: -

cdr3_aa: CASSIDQRLSGNEQFF
cdr3_nt: TGTGCCAGTAGTATAGATCAACGGTTATCTGGCAATGAGCAGTTCTTC
j_call: TRBJ2-1
d_call: -
v_call: TRBV19
clone_size: -

cdr3_aa: CASRTGDSYEQYF
cdr3_nt: TGTGCCAGCCGGACAGGGGATAGTTACGAGCAGTACTTC
j_call: TRBJ2-7
d_call: TRBD1
v_call: TRBV11-2
clone_size: -

cdr3_aa: CSATRDRYYTF
cdr3_nt: TGCAGTGCTACCCGGGACAGATACTACACCTTC
j_call: TRBJ1-2
d_call: TRBD1
v_call: TRBV20-1
clone_size: few

cdr3_aa: CASVGNSYNSPLHF
cdr3_nt: TGTGCCAGCGTGGGGAACTCCTATAATTCACCCCTCCACTTT
j_call: TRBJ1-6
d_call: -
v_call: TRBV5-5
clone_size: -

cdr3_aa: CAISGYGYSYNEQFF
cdr3_nt: TGTGCCATCAGTGGGTACGGGTACTCCTACAATGAGCAGTTCTTC
j_call: TRBJ2-1
d_call: -
v_call: TRBV10-3
clone_size: -

cdr3_aa: CASSSQIGLAISRDTQYF
cdr3_nt: TGTGCCAGCAGTTCTCAGATTGGACTCGCCATATCGAGAGATACGCAGTATTTT
j_call: TRBJ2-3
d_call: -
v_call: TRBV28
clone_size: -

cdr3_aa: CASSPRPRDTQYF
cdr3_nt: TGTGCCAGCAGCCCGCGCCCCAGGGATACGCAGTATTTT
j_call: TRBJ2-3
d_call: -
v_call: TRBV11-3
clone_size: -

cdr3_aa: CASGQTQETQYF
cdr3_nt: TGTGCCAGCGGTCAAACCCAAGAGACCCAGTACTTC
j_call: TRBJ2-5
d_call: -
v_call: TRBV6-6
clone_size: -

cdr3_aa: CASSPSATAGNTIYF
cdr3_nt: TGTGCCAGCTCACCAAGCGCGACGGCTGGAAACACCATATATTTT
j_call: TRBJ1-3
d_call: -
v_call: TRBV18
clone_size: -

cdr3_aa: CASSLAFETEAFF
cdr3_nt: TGCGCCAGCAGCTTGGCCTTCGAGACTGAAGCTTTCTTT
j_call: TRBJ1-1
d_call: -
v_call: TRBV5-1
clone_size: -

cdr3_aa: CASSPDRGGETQYF
cdr3_nt: TGTGCCAGCAGCCCCGACAGGGGGGGAGAGACCCAGTACTTC
j_call: TRBJ2-5
d_call: TRBD1
v_call: TRBV7-9
clone_size: -

cdr3_aa: CASSTGQGIEKLFF
cdr3_nt: TGCGCCAGCAGCACGGGACAGGGGATCGAAAAACTGTTTTTT
j_call: TRBJ1-4
d_call: TRBD1
v_call: TRBV4-3
clone_size: -

cdr3_aa: CASSLDHRRSGANVLTF
cdr3_nt: TGTGCCAGCAGCTTAGATCACCGTCGTTCTGGGGCCAACGTCCTGACTTTC
j_call: TRBJ2-6
d_call: -
v_call: TRBV7-2
clone_size: -

cdr3_aa: CASSLWIHSGGSTDTQYF
cdr3_nt: TGTGCCAGCAGCTTATGGATTCATAGCGGGGGGTCCACAGATACGCAGTATTTT
j_call: TRBJ2-3
d_call: TRBD2
v_call: TRBV7-9
clone_size: once

cdr3_aa: CASSYQDRQYF
cdr3_nt: TGTGCCAGCAGTTACCAGGACAGGCAGTACTTC
j_call: TRBJ2-7
d_call: -
v_call: TRBV6-1
clone_size: -

cdr3_aa: CATSRGGTGYGYTF
cdr3_nt: TGTGCCACCAGCAGAGGTGGGACAGGGTATGGCTACACCTTC
j_call: TRBJ1-2
d_call: TRBD1
v_call: TRBV15
clone_size: -

cdr3_aa: CASSFAGASEQYF
cdr3_nt: TGCGCCAGCAGCTTCGCAGGAGCCAGCGAGCAGTACTTC
j_call: TRBJ2-7
d_call: -
v_call: TRBV5-1
clone_size: -

cdr3_aa: CASSLQKNTEAFF
cdr3_nt: TGTGCCAGCAGCTTACAGAAGAACACTGAAGCTTTCTTT
j_call: TRBJ1-1
d_call: -
v_call: TRBV7-3
clone_size: -

cdr3_aa: CSVGLGNEQYF
cdr3_nt: TGCAGCGTTGGGCTGGGGAACGAGCAGTACTTC
j_call: TRBJ2-7
d_call: -
v_call: TRBV29-1
clone_size: -

cdr3_aa: CASSMKRDRTGDTQYF
cdr3_nt: TGTGCCAGTAGTATGAAACGGGACAGGACAGGGGATACGCAGTATTTT
j_call: TRBJ2-3
d_call: TRBD1
v_call: TRBV19
clone_size: -

cdr3_aa: CASSRLGDSYNSPLHF
cdr3_nt: TGTGCCAGTAGTCGACTGGGGGACAGCTATAATTCACCCCTCCACTTT
j_call: TRBJ1-6
d_call: TRBD1
v_call: TRBV19
clone_size: -

cdr3_aa: CASSEWAYTF
cdr3_nt: TGTGCCAGCAGTGAATGGGCATACACCTTC
j_call: TRBJ1-2
d_call: -
v_call: TRBV6-1
clone_size: -

cdr3_aa: CASSLAAQETQYF
cdr3_nt: TGTGCCAGCAGCTTAGCGGCCCAAGAGACCCAGTACTTC
j_call: TRBJ2-5
d_call: -
v_call: TRBV11-3
clone_size: few

cdr3_aa: CASSQGQGATKNIQYF
cdr3_nt: TGTGCCAGCTCACAAGGACAGGGGGCGACCAAAAACATTCAGTACTTC
j_call: TRBJ2-4
d_call: TRBD1
v_call: TRBV18
clone_size: -

cdr3_aa: CASSEGPGQEYYEQYF
cdr3_nt: TGTGCCAGCAGCGAAGGACCCGGACAGGAGTACTACGAGCAGTACTTC
j_call: TRBJ2-7
d_call: TRBD1
v_call: TRBV9
clone_size: -

cdr3_aa: CAISAVPGQGRELFF
cdr3_nt: TGTGCCATCAGTGCCGTCCCGGGACAGGGACGGGAGCTGTTTTTT
j_call: TRBJ2-2
d_call: TRBD1
v_call: TRBV10-3
clone_size: -